The 15 T cell receptor beta chains given below trace back to one sample, sequenced in a study of T cells in women clearing cervical HPV infection. Repertoires were generated with immunoSEQ multiplex PCR, while TCRdb's copy carries only in-frame clones and drops some. The sample's table shows 25,000 to 35,000 clones. Sample: blood buffy coat. These receptors were collected from a woman between 18 and 75 years old with a cervical HPV16 infection that either progressed to CIN3+ or cleared (not recorded which).

With respect to this clone: The read terminates 3 residues before the CDR3 end, so the remaining end is supplied by the germline J gene. This chain links TRBV10-2 with TRBJ1-1, with TRBD1 matching 8 bases. CDR1 is WSHSY, CDR2 SAAADI, per germline. The CDR3 is 11 residues long. The sequenced part of the CDR3 DNA is TGCGCCAGCAGTGAAGGACAGGGA. This sequence encodes CASSEGQG. The full CDR3 protein reads CASSEGQGAFF.

About this clone itself: The read ends 3 residues early relative to the CDR3; the germline J gene fills the gap. The V and J genes are TRBV5-1 and TRBJ2-6; 8 positions agree with TRBD1. The CDR3 runs to 16 residues. Germline V lookup: CDR1 SGHRS, CDR2 YFSETQ. V lost 5 bases and J lost 0; bases outside the gene matches: 4. The covered CDR3 bases are TGCGCCAGCAGACCCCAGGGGGCCTCTGGGGCCAACGTC. This gives the protein CASRPQGASGANV. Given in full, the CDR3 is CASRPQGASGANVLTF.

Comment on this clone: The read comes to an end 3 residues before the CDR3 does, leaving the germline J gene to fill in the end. The chain combines TRBV6-1 with TRBJ1-1; D is ambiguous. The CDR3 sequence is 13 residues long. Per the germline V gene, CDR1 is MNHNS and CDR2 is SASEGT. V was pared by 2 bases and J by 4 bases, with 8 bases between. The CDR3 here is CASSEQEGTEAFF. The sequenced part of the CDR3 DNA is TGTGCCAGCAGTGAACAGGAAGGCACTGAA.

Turning to this clone: The CDR3 goes on 3 residues after the read ends, and that part is filled in from the germline J gene. The gene calls are TRBV6-2 or TRBV6-3 and TRBJ1-2; D not certain. This CDR3 is built from 12 residues. The germline CDR1 and CDR2 sequences are MNHEY and SVGEGT. The V end was cut by 0 bases, the J end by 7 bases, with 6 bases between. Partial CDR3 DNA: TGTGCCAGCAGTTACTCCAGAGTTGGC. It codes for CASSYSRVG. In full, the CDR3 is CASSYSRVGYTF.

On this clone itself: The sequenced fragment ends 3 residues before the CDR3 boundary, so the rest is inferred from the germline J gene. J is TRBJ2-5 and V is TRBV9; D not certain. The V and J ends lost 3 bases and 3 bases respectively, with 15 bases between them. Per germline, CDR1 SGDLS and CDR2 YYNGEE. There are 15 residues in the CDR3. CDR3 residues: CASSETLPREETQYF. Partial CDR3 DNA: TGTGCCAGCAGCGAGACCCTTCCTCGGGAAGAGACC.

About this clone: The read is 3 residues too short to cover the CDR3 end, so that end is filled in from the germline J gene. The rearrangement joins TRBV30 to TRBJ1-5; TRBD1 is a possible D gene (6 bases). The CDR3 length is 12 residues. CDR1 is GTSNPN, CDR2 SVGIG, per germline (reference sequence). V was clipped by 4 bases and J by 4 bases, with 8 bases between them. Incomplete CDR3 DNA: TGTGCCTGGAATCAGGGGAATCAGCCC. This translates into CAWNQGNQP. The complete CDR3 protein is CAWNQGNQPQHF. Using reference TRBV30 and TRBJ1-5 for the parts outside the CDR3, the full variable domain is SQTIHQWPATLVQPVGSPLSLECTVEGTSNPNLYWYRQAAGRGLQLLFYSVGIGQISSEVPQNLSASRPQDRQFILSSKKLLLSDSGFYLCAWNQGNQPQHFGDGTRLSIL.

In the case of this clone: Sequencing ends 3 residues short of the CDR3 end; the germline J gene provides the rest. The chain carries TRBV7-9 and TRBJ2-1, with D perhaps matching TRBD1 (5 bases). The V end was cut by 4 bases, the J end by 7 bases, with 17 bases between. The CDR3 is 15 amino acids. Per the germline V gene, CDR1 is SEHNR and CDR2 is FQNEAQ (reference sequence). The CDR3 here is CASSSRALEVNEQFF. Partial CDR3 DNA: TGTGCCAGCAGCTCCAGGGCACTTGAGGTGAATGAG. Complete variable domain (other parts from reference TRBV7-9 and TRBJ2-1): DTGVSQNPRHKITKRGQNVTFRCDPISEHNRLYWYRQTLGQGPEFLTYFQNEAQLEKSRLLSDRFSAERPKGSFSTLEIQRTEQGDSAMYLCASSSRALEVNEQFFGPGTRLTVL.

A word on this clone: The read ends 3 residues early relative to the CDR3; the germline J gene fills the gap. The J gene is TRBJ2-5, the V gene TRBV16; D might be TRBD1 (5 bases). The CDR3 is 12 amino acids. Germline-derived CDR1 and CDR2 are KGHSY and FQNENV. V was pared by 8 bases and J by 6 bases, with 13 bases between. The CDR3 DNA, read in part, is TGTGCCAGCGGCACAGGTATGCAGACC. Protein: CASGTGMQT. The whole CDR3 is CASGTGMQTQYF.

On this clone itself: The CDR3 end is not reached by the read, which stops 3 residues before it; the germline J gene fills it in. V usage is TRBV19 and J usage is TRBJ1-5; D perhaps matches TRBD1 (5 bases). The V and J ends lost 1 base and 7 bases respectively, with 11 bases between them. The CDR3 sequence is 14 residues long. CDR1 and CDR2 from the germline V gene are LNHDA and SQIVND (reference sequence). CDR3 DNA (partial): TGTGCCAGTAGTATAGCGGGGGGAAACCAGCCC. It specifies CASSIAGGNQP. The complete CDR3 sequence is CASSIAGGNQPQHF.

To note about this clone: Sequencing ends 3 residues short of the CDR3 end; the germline J gene provides the rest. V is TRBV5-1 and J is TRBJ2-1; TRBD2 matches at 11 bases. Unmatched junction bases numbered 22, after V lost 3 bases and J lost 8 bases. Germline CDR1 SGHRS, CDR2 YFSETQ. The CDR3 has 20 residues. The CDR3 protein is CASSWGTSGSTYSVVYEQFF. CDR3 DNA, as far as it was read: TGCGCCAGCAGCTGGGGTACTAGCGGGAGTACCTACAGCGTAGTCTATGAG.

As for this clone: Read sequence stops 3 residues before the CDR3 end, and the germline J gene provides the missing end. The chain joins TRBV7-2 to TRBJ2-4; D might be TRBD1 (5 bases). Germline loops: CDR1 SGHTA, CDR2 FQGNSA. The CDR3 contains 12 residues. The CDR3 here is CASSLQGSGQYF. The CDR3 bases that were read are TGTGCCAGCAGCTTACAGGGCTCGGGT.

Notes on this clone: The sequenced fragment ends 3 residues before the CDR3 boundary, so the rest is inferred from the germline J gene. This chain links TRBV19 with TRBJ1-3; 8 bases align to TRBD1. J gave up 0 bases and V 11 bases, and 15 bases lay outside the gene matches. Germline V gene sequence: CDR1 LNHDA, CDR2 SQIVND (reference sequence). The CDR3 has 17 amino acids. CDR3 DNA, as far as it was read: TGTGCCTGCTCCCCTCGACAGGGGAGGCCCTCTGGAAACACC. Protein sequence: CACSPRQGRPSGNT. The full CDR3 protein reads CACSPRQGRPSGNTIYF.

Points on this clone: The read is 3 residues too short to cover the CDR3 end, so that end is filled in from the germline J gene. The V gene is TRBV11-2, the J gene TRBJ2-1; D might be TRBD1 (6 bases). The CDR3 length is 15 residues. Trimming took 1 base from V and 4 from J, leaving 11 bases between them. The germline gives CDR1 SGHAT, CDR2 FQNNGV. Partial CDR3 DNA: TGTGCCAGCAGCTTAGTACAGGGCCCTTACAATGAG. It is translated as CASSLVQGPYNE. The CDR3 reads in full as CASSLVQGPYNEQFF.

The CDR3 protein is CAWTRTDTYTF. The CDR3 DNA, read in part, is TGTGCCTGGACTCGCACAGATACC. This rearrangement joins TRBV30 to TRBJ1-2; D is ambiguous. The read falls 3 residues short of the CDR3 end, and the missing part is taken from the germline J gene. Looked up from germline, CDR1 is GTSNPN and CDR2 is SVGIG (reference sequence). The CDR3 has 11 residues. Based on the CDR3 plus reference TRBV30 and TRBJ1-2, the full variable domain is SQTIHQWPATLVQPVGSPLSLECTVEGTSNPNLYWYRQAAGRGLQLLFYSVGIGQISSEVPQNLSASRPQDRQFILSSKKLLLSDSGFYLCAWTRTDTYTFGSGTRLTVV.

With respect to this clone: The read is 3 residues too short to cover the CDR3 end, so that end is filled in from the germline J gene. The same CDR3 arises from other DNA sequences in this sample as well. This chain joins TRBV2 and TRBJ1-3; weak D call: TRBD1 (5 bases). V dropped 7 bases and J dropped 0 bases, with 13 bases sitting between them. CDR1 SNHLY and CDR2 FYNNEI come from the germline V gene. The CDR3 consists of 15 residues. The part of the CDR3 DNA that was read is TGTGCCAGCAACTGGACACCGTTCTCTGGAAACACC. Encoded protein: CASNWTPFSGNT. The CDR3 reads in full as CASNWTPFSGNTIYF.